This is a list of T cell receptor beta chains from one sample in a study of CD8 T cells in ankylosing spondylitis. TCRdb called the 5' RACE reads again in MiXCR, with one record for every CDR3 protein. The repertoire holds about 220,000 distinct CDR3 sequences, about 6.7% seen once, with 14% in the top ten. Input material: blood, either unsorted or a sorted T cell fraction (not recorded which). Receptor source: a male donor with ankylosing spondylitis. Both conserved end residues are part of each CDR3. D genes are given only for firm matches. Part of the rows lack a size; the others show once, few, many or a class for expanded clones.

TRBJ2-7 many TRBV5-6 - TGTGCCAGCAGCTTTGGGGTAACCTACGAGCAGTACTTC CASSFGVTYEQYF
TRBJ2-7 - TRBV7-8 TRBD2 TGTGCCAGCAGCTCGATAGCGGGGGGGGAATACCGACTCTACGAGCAGTACTTC CASSSIAGGEYRLYEQYF
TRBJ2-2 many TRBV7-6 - TGTGCCAGCAGCTTAATGGCAGGGAACGATCCGAGCGGGGAGCTGTTTTTT CASSLMAGNDPSGELFF
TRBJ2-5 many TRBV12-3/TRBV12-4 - TGTGCCAGCAGTCCCGACAGGAACCAAGAGACCCAGTACTTC CASSPDRNQETQYF
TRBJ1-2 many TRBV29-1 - TGCAGCGCCAGTGGCGGACAGTCCTATGGCTACACCTTC CSASGGQSYGYTF
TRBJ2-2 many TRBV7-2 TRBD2 TGTGCCAGCAGCTGGGAGGGCAGGGCCGGGGAGCTGTTTTTT CASSWEGRAGELFF
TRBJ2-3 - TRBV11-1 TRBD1 TGTGCCAGCAGGCCCCAAAGGTCCAGGGGGCGTGATACGCAGTATTTT CASRPQRSRGRDTQYF
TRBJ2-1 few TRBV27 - TGTGCCAGCAGTTCCATTCCTCGGCATCGCTCCTACAATGAGCAGTTCTTC CASSSIPRHRSYNEQFF
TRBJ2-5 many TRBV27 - TGTGCCAGCAGTCCCCGGGGGGCGGCACAAGAGACCCAGTACTTC CASSPRGAAQETQYF
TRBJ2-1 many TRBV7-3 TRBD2 TGTGCCAGCAGTTCACTAGCGGGGGGGTTTGAGCAGTTCTTC CASSSLAGGFEQFF
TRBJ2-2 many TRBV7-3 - TGTGCCAGCAGCTTAGCGGGACAGCCAACCTCCCACGGGGAGCTGTTTTTT CASSLAGQPTSHGELFF
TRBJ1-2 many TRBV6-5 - TGTGCCAGCAGTTACGGGATATCCGACTGGGATGGCTACACCTTC CASSYGISDWDGYTF
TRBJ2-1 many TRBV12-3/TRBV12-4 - TGTGCCAGCACGAATCGAGGGCCGGGGTACAATGAGCAGTTCTTC CASTNRGPGYNEQFF
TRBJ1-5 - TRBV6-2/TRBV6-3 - TGTGCCAGCAAGGGGCCGGAAGGTCAGCCCCAGCATTTT CASKGPEGQPQHF
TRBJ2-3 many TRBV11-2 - TGTGCCAGCAGAGGGGGGGCGGGCCCTAGCACAGATACGCAGTATTTT CASRGGAGPSTDTQYF
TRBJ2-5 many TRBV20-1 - TGCAGTGCGTTCCTGACTAGATCGGAGACCCAGTACTTC CSAFLTRSETQYF
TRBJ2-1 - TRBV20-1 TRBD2 TGCAGCACAGGTAGCGGGAGACACAATGAGCAGTTCTTC CSTGSGRHNEQFF
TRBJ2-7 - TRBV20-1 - TGCAGTGCCAAGTCGGCCGGGGGACAGACCTACGAGCAGTACTTC CSAKSAGGQTYEQYF
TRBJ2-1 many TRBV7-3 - TGTGCCAGCAGCGTAAATCCCAGGGGAAATGAGCAGTTCTTC CASSVNPRGNEQFF
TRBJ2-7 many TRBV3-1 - TGTGCCAGCAGCCAAGATAGGGGATATGTCTACGAGCAGTACTTC CASSQDRGYVYEQYF
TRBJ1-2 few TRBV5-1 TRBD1 TGCGCCAGCAGCTCAGGTGACAGGGGTACTAACTATGGCTACACCTTC CASSSGDRGTNYGYTF
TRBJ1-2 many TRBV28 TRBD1 TGTGCCAGCAGTTCTACAGGGGCGACAGCTAACTATGGCTACACCTTC CASSSTGATANYGYTF
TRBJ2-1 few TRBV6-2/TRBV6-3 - TGTGCCAGCACTCCAGCGAGGGGGAGCCACTACAATGAGCAGTTCTTC CASTPARGSHYNEQFF
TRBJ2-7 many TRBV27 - TGTGCCAGCAGTAAGCAGGGGTTCTCTACCTACGAGCAGTACTTC CASSKQGFSTYEQYF
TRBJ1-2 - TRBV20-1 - TGCAGTGCTAGAGAGCGGGACGTATTGGGGTATGGCTACACCTTC CSARERDVLGYGYTF
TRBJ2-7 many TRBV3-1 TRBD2 TGTGCCAGCAGGGCGACTAGCGACCCCTACGAGCAGTACTTC CASRATSDPYEQYF
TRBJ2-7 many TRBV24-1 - TGTGCCACCAGTGAGGGGCAGGGCGGGGCGTACGAGCAGTACTTC CATSEGQGGAYEQYF
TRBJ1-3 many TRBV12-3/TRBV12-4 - TGTGCCAGCAAGCGTGGAAACACCATATATTTT CASKRGNTIYF
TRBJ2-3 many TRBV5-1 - TGCGCCAGCAGCCTGGTTCCTCCGGGCCCAGATACGCAGTATTTT CASSLVPPGPDTQYF
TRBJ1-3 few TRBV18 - TGTGCCAGCTCACCACCGAGATCCGGAAACACCATATATTTT CASSPPRSGNTIYF
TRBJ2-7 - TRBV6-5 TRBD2 TGTGCCAGCAGTTACTCTAGCGGGGGGGCTTACGAGCAGTACTTC CASSYSSGGAYEQYF
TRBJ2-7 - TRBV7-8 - TGTGCCAGCAGCGCCATTATAGGGGACGAGCAGTACTTC CASSAIIGDEQYF
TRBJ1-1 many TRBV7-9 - TGTGCCAGCAGTATACTCGGGGAAACTGAAGCTTTCTTT CASSILGETEAFF
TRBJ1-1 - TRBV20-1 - TGCAGTGCCTCGACCCCCGCCGGACCTGAAGCTTTCTTT CSASTPAGPEAFF
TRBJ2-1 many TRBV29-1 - TGCAGCGTTGGAGGGCATCGAGGCTCCTACAATGAGCAGTTCTTC CSVGGHRGSYNEQFF
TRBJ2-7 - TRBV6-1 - TGTGCCAGCAGTGAACACATCAAAGCCTACGAGCAGTACTTC CASSEHIKAYEQYF
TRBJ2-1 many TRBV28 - TGTGCCAGCAGGACCCATTTGAGACTAGTGGATGAGCAGTTCTTC CASRTHLRLVDEQFF
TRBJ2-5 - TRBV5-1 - TGCGCCAGCAGTGGGGGCGCCTTCGAAGAGACCCAGTACTTC CASSGGAFEETQYF
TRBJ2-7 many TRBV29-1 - TGCAGCGTTCTGACAGGACAAAGTTACGAGCAGTACTTC CSVLTGQSYEQYF
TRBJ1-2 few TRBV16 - TGTGCCAGCAGCCCCGCCGGCGTGGGGGCCTATGGCTACACCTTC CASSPAGVGAYGYTF
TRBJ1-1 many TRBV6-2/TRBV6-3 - TGTGCCAGCAGTTACTCGAAAGAGGCCGGGGACACTGAAGCTTTCTTT CASSYSKEAGDTEAFF
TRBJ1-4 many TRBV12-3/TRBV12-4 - TGTGCCAGCAGTATATCCGGGGTGGTGGCAAAACTGTTTTTT CASSISGVVAKLFF
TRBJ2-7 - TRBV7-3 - TGTGCCAGCAGCTCTGGAGGGCCTTCTGGGTACGAGCAGTACTTC CASSSGGPSGYEQYF
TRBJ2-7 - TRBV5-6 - TGTGCCAGCAGCTCCGGGCACCGCTACGAGCAGTACTTC CASSSGHRYEQYF
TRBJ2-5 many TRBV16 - TGTGCCAGCAGCGACGGTGCGGTTACAGCAGAGACCCAGTACTTC CASSDGAVTAETQYF
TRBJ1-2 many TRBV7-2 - TGTGCCAGCAGCTCATTGCCCCCATTCCATGGCTACACCTTC CASSSLPPFHGYTF
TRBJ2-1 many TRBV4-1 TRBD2 TGCGCCAGCAGCCCTTTAGGACTAGCGGCGATATACAATGAGCAGTTCTTC CASSPLGLAAIYNEQFF
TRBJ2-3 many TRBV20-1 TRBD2 TGCAGTGCCACCCCAGCCGGGGGGGCAGATACGCAGTATTTT CSATPAGGADTQYF
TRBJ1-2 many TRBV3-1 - TGTGCCAGCAGACAAACAGGGTTGGAAGGCTACACCTTC CASRQTGLEGYTF
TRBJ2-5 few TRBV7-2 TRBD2 TGTGCCAGCAGCCCCGGAGCGGGAGGGCCCGAAGAGACCCAGTACTTC CASSPGAGGPEETQYF
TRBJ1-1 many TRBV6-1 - TGTGCCAGCAGTCCCTCTCGGGCCTCTCTCACCCCTGAAGCTTTCTTT CASSPSRASLTPEAFF
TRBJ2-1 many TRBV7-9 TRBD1 TGTGCCAGCAGAGAGGGGGCCCAGGGGGTCTATTACAATGAGCAGTTCTTC CASREGAQGVYYNEQFF
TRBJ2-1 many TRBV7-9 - TGTGCCAGCAGCTTACCAAGGGTTGAGCAGTTCTTC CASSLPRVEQFF